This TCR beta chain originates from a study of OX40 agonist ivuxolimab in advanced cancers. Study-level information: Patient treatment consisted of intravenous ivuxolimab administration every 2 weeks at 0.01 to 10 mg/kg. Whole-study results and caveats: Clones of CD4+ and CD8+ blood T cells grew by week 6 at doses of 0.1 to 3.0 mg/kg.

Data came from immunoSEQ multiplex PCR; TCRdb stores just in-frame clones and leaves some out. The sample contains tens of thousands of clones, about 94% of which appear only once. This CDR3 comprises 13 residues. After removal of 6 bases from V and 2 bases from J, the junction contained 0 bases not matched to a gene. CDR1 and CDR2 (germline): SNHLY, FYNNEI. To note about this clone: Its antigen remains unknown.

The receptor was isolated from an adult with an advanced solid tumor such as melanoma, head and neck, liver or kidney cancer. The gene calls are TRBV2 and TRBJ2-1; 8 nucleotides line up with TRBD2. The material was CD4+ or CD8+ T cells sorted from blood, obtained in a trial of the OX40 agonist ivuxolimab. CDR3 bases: TGTGCCAGCAGCGGGAGGGCCTACAATGAGCAGTTCTTC. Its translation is CASSGRAYNEQFF.